This T cell receptor beta chain is drawn from a study of radiation and T cells in renal cell carcinoma. The time point was: blood 4 weeks post-SBRT, at nephrectomy. Treatment reported: 15 Gy SBRT to primary tumor, nephrectomy 4 weeks later. Method: immunoSEQ multiplex PCR; TCRdb's copy keeps in-frame clones and lacks some. The table includes around 94,000 clones, roughly 80% detected once. The germline gives CDR1 MNHEY, CDR2 SVGAGI. Trimming pared 0 bases from V and 9 bases from J, leaving 12 bases between. This CDR3 has 14 residues. This receptor was obtained from a man aged 50 or older with renal cell carcinoma. This chain connects TRBV6-5 to TRBJ1-5, with D tentatively TRBD1 (5 bases). The sample here was blood, taken from a patient whose treatment included radiotherapy and nephrectomy. The CDR3 reads CASSYSGGEWPQHF. CDR3 DNA sequence: TGTGCCAGCAGTTACTCCGGGGGGGAATGGCCCCAGCATTTT.